One and the same sample provided the 5 T cell receptor beta chains below, sequenced in a study of regulatory T cells in long-lasting Graves disease. Researchers made TCR beta libraries by using iRepertoire HTBI primers and running Arm-PCR on CDR3 regions. TCRdb independently ran MiXCR on the multiplex PCR reads; one entry per CDR3 protein. This table has 350,000 to 450,000 distinct CDR3 sequences, roughly 21% appearing once. Documented time point: persistent/refractory GD, antithyroid drugs over 5 years with positive TRAb. Generation of the TCR library employed RNA extracted from PBMCs. The sequences come from peripheral blood mononuclear cells (PBMCs), collected when the disease was refractory, from a patient treated with antithyroid drugs. These receptors all come from a female donor with Graves disease.

CDR3 DNA: TGTGCCAGCAGCTTGCCAGGGAACGGTGAAAAACTGTTTTTT. Its protein is CASSLPGNGEKLFF. The chain links TRBV5-8 to TRBJ1-4, with D possibly matching TRBD1 (5 bases). The germline gives CDR1 SGHTS, CDR2 YDEGEE. Trimming stripped 1 base from V and 7 bases from J, with 11 bases between. This CDR3 region has 14 residues. The variable domain in full, completed from reference TRBV5-8 and TRBJ1-4, reads EAGVTQSPTHLIKTRGQQATLRCSPISGHTSVYWYQQALGLGLQFLLWYDEGEERNRGNFPPRFSGRQFPNYSSELNVNALELEDSALYLCASSLPGNGEKLFFGSGTQLSVL.

This clonotype was recorded a few times. The gene calls are TRBV11-2 and TRBJ2-7; 7 bases align to TRBD2. CDR3 length: 13 amino acids. Germline CDR1 is SGHAT and CDR2 is FQNNGV. With V trimmed by 5 bases and J by 3 bases, 4 bases remained unmatched. The CDR3 nucleotides read TGTGCCAGCAGCGTCCGGGACTACTACGAGCAGTACTTC. Protein sequence: CASSVRDYYEQYF.

This clonotype was seen at least ten times. This may stem from a read error, because a much larger clone lies one nucleotide away. The chain carries TRBV12-3 or TRBV12-4 and TRBJ2-2, with a tentative D call TRBD2 (5 bases). CDR3 length equals 13 residues. Here the CDR3 DNA reads TGTGCCAGCAGTTACTCGAACACCGGGGAGCCGTTTTTT. Translating gives CASSYSNTGEPFF.

The chain uses TRBV20-1 and TRBJ2-7; 7 positions match TRBD2. With 3 bases clipped from V and 5 bases from J, the junction kept 4 bases outside the gene matches. Germline V gene sequence: CDR1 DFQATT, CDR2 SNEGSKA (reference sequence). This CDR3 has 12 residues. The CDR3 loop is CSASGRIDEQYF. CDR3 bases: TGCAGTGCTAGCGGGAGGATTGACGAGCAGTACTTC.

Turning to this clonotype: The limits of the CDR3 on the DNA are not certain, so only TCRdb's listed CDR3 is given. The rearrangement joins TRBV12-3 or TRBV12-4 to TRBJ1-2; TRBD1, the table's D call, was not compared with the DNA. With termini counted, the CDR3 has 22 amino acids. CDR3 protein: CASTNQTSMYLCASQQGSRYTF.